The 28 T cell receptor beta chains listed next were all sequenced from one sample in a study of blood T cell repertoires in COVID-19. Assay: immunoSEQ multiplex PCR; the TCRdb copy retains only in-frame clones and omits some. Altogether tens of thousands of clones are present, 65% to 85% being singletons, with the ten largest covering roughly 49%. Specimen: PBMCs or T cells enriched from blood (not recorded which). The receptors stem from a woman in her sixties who had been exposed to COVID-19.

The rearrangement uses TRBV6-6 and TRBJ1-5; tentative D call: TRBD1 (5 bases). In germline, CDR1 is MNHNY, CDR2 SVGAGI (reference sequence). This CDR3 is 14 amino acids long. V lost 9 bases, J lost 1 base, and 13 bases lay in between. The CDR3 DNA reads TGTGCCAGTGGGGTCGACAGCAGCAATCAGCCCCAGCATTTT. Encoded protein: CASGVDSSNQPQHF.

A single count supports this clone. V gene TRBV4-2 combines with J gene TRBJ2-1; 9 bases agree with TRBD2. Germline CDR1 and CDR2: LGHNA and YNFKEQ. J was trimmed by 8 bases and V by 0 bases; bases with no gene match: 2. The CDR3 sequence is 14 residues long. CDR3 region: CASSQDLAGYEQFF. CDR3 DNA sequence: TGTGCCAGCAGCCAAGATCTAGCGGGGTATGAGCAGTTCTTC.

The gene calls are TRBV18 and TRBJ1-3; D remains ambiguous. Trimming removed 3 bases from V and 4 bases from J, with 7 bases in between. The CDR3 loop spans 13 amino acids. Germline CDR1 and CDR2: KGHSH and LQKENI. The CDR3 coding sequence is TGTGCCAGCTCACCTTCACAGGGAAACACCATATATTTT. Protein sequence: CASSPSQGNTIYF.

The chain couples TRBV9 to TRBJ1-2; TRBD1 matches 8 bases. In germline, CDR1 is SGDLS, CDR2 YYNGEE. The CDR3 consists of 15 residues. Unmatched junction bases numbered 7, after V lost 4 bases and J lost 2 bases. In DNA, the CDR3 is TGTGCCAGCAGCTCTCGGACAGGGTCGAACTATGGCTACACCTTC. Translation: CASSSRTGSNYGYTF. Full variable domain (remainder filled in from reference TRBV9 and TRBJ1-2): DSGVTQTPKHLITATGQRVTLRCSPRSGDLSVYWYQQSLDQGLQFLIQYYNGEERAKGNILERFSAQQFPDLHSELNLSSLELGDSALYFCASSSRTGSNYGYTFGSGTRLTVV.

This chain links TRBV14 with TRBJ2-7, with 9 bases aligning to TRBD1. CDR3 size: 14 residues. Unmatched junction bases numbered 4, after V lost 4 bases and J lost 3 bases. Looked up from germline, CDR1 is SGHDN and CDR2 is FVKESK. CDR3 nucleotide sequence: TGTGCCAGCAGCCTGGGACAGGGACTCTACGAGCAGTACTTC. This encodes CASSLGQGLYEQYF.

J is TRBJ2-7 and V is TRBV3-1 (or the pseudogene TRBV3-2); D perhaps matches TRBD1 (6 bases). This CDR3 is 15 amino acids long. CDR1 is LGHDT and CDR2 is YNNKEL in the germline V gene (reference sequence). With 4 bases removed from V and 3 bases from J, the gap between germline ends came to 16 bases. The CDR3 loop is CASSPSPGQSYEQYF. Written as DNA, the CDR3 is TGTGCCAGCAGCCCCTCCCCTGGACAGAGCTACGAGCAGTACTTC.

The V gene is TRBV4-1, the J gene TRBJ2-2; 8 bases map to TRBD2. This CDR3 spans 18 amino acids. V shed 1 base, J shed 4 bases, and the junction held 11 bases outside the gene matches. CDR1 is MGHRA and CDR2 is YSYEKL in the germline V gene. The CDR3 DNA follows: TGCGCCAGCAGCCAAGTGTCAGCGGGAGTCTCGTTCACCGGGGAGCTGTTTTTT. The encoded protein is CASSQVSAGVSFTGELFF.

The V and J genes are TRBV3-1 (or the pseudogene TRBV3-2) and TRBJ1-5; D gene ambiguous. There are 17 residues in the CDR3. V was clipped by 1 base and J by 5 bases, with 18 bases between them. Per the germline V gene, CDR1 is LGHDT and CDR2 is YNNKEL (reference sequence). The CDR3 is CASSQGVGPVGDQPQHF. CDR3 nucleotides: TGTGCCAGCAGCCAAGGAGTTGGGCCTGTGGGAGATCAGCCCCAGCATTTT.

This chain connects TRBV7-3 to TRBJ1-1; weak D call: TRBD1 (6 bases). The V end lost 4 bases, the J end lost 1 base, and 13 bases lay between the germline ends. Per the germline V gene, CDR1 is SGHTA and CDR2 is FQGTGA. This CDR3 contains 15 residues. CDR3 sequence (DNA): TGTGCCAGCAGCTCGTACAGGGTCGCGAACACTGAAGCTTTCTTT. This codes for CASSSYRVANTEAFF.

This chain joins TRBV28 and TRBJ1-2; D not resolved. The CDR3 extends over 13 amino acids. CDR1 is MDHEN, CDR2 SYDVKM, per germline. V lost 1 base and J lost 6, with 9 bases in between. This CDR3 reads CASSLSGRDGYTF. In DNA, the CDR3 is TGTGCCAGCAGTTTATCCGGGAGGGATGGCTACACCTTC.

This clone was recorded at least ten times. The V call is TRBV5-1, the J call TRBJ2-7; D is unresolved. Trimming took 0 bases from V and 1 from J, leaving 11 bases between them. Germline V gene sequence: CDR1 SGHRS, CDR2 YFSETQ. The CDR3 length is 15 residues. The CDR3 nucleotides are TGCGCCAGCAGCTTGGGTACGGTACGATCCTACGAGCAGTACTTC. This translates into CASSLGTVRSYEQYF.

V gene TRBV28 combines with J gene TRBJ2-7; possible D gene TRBD1, 5 bases. V shed 6 bases and J shed 4 bases, with 13 bases lying between them. The CDR3 is 13 residues long. The germline CDR1 and CDR2 sequences are MDHEN and SYDVKM. Here the CDR3 DNA reads TGTGCCAGCAGCCCAGGGATCAAATACGAGCAGTACTTC. It is translated as CASSPGIKYEQYF.

The rearrangement joins TRBV19 to TRBJ1-1; 9 nucleotides line up with TRBD1. This CDR3 spans 13 amino acids. Germline V lookup: CDR1 LNHDA, CDR2 SQIVND (reference sequence). V was pared by 4 bases and J by 11 bases, with 8 bases of the junction left unmatched. CDR3 protein: CASSRRDREMAFF. The CDR3 coding sequence is TGTGCCAGTAGTAGAAGGGACAGGGAGATGGCTTTCTTT.

The genes are TRBV5-1 and TRBJ2-3; possibly TRBD2 for D (6 bases). V was pared by 3 bases and J by 0 bases, with 11 bases between. The CDR3 contains 15 residues. The germline V gene encodes CDR1 SGHRS and CDR2 YFSETQ. CDR3 sequence reads: CASSWTMTSTDTQYF. DNA for the CDR3: TGCGCCAGCAGCTGGACTATGACTAGCACAGATACGCAGTATTTT.

The gene calls are TRBV5-1 and TRBJ1-5, with D uncertain. The CDR3 covers 15 residues. The V gene's germline CDR1 is SGHRS and CDR2 YFSETQ. V lost 4 bases and J lost 2, with 13 bases in between. The CDR3 DNA sequence: TGCGCCAGCAGCCTTAACCCAGGTGGCAATCAGCCCCAGCATTTT. Translation: CASSLNPGGNQPQHF.

This clone was seen just once. This chain links TRBV2 with TRBJ2-1; 11 nucleotides align to TRBD1. The germline gives CDR1 SNHLY, CDR2 FYNNEI. Losses at the gene ends were 6 bases for V and 7 bases for J; bases not matched to a gene: 11. CDR3 length: 16 amino acids. The CDR3: CASSAGTGGGRNEQFF. In DNA form, the CDR3 reads TGTGCCAGCAGCGCCGGGACAGGGGGTGGGAGGAATGAGCAGTTCTTC.

The chain combines TRBV14 with TRBJ2-5; D ambiguous. This CDR3 has 12 residues. V dropped 2 bases and J dropped 5 bases, with 6 bases sitting between them. The V gene's germline CDR1 is SGHDN and CDR2 FVKESK. The CDR3 here is CASSQRAETQYF. The CDR3 region has the DNA TGTGCCAGCAGCCAACGAGCGGAGACCCAGTACTTC.

The chain has TRBV4-1 and TRBJ2-5; possibly TRBD1 for D (6 bases). Per the germline V gene, CDR1 is MGHRA and CDR2 is YSYEKL. The CDR3 is made up of 13 amino acids. V lost 4 bases and J 2 bases, leaving 8 bases between the germline ends. DNA for the CDR3: TGCGCCAGCAGCCTGGGACAACAAGAGACCCAGTACTTC. Translation gives CASSLGQQETQYF.

The chain is built from TRBV10-3 and TRBJ2-2; D is perhaps TRBD2 (6 bases). The CDR3 consists of 16 residues. V was pared by 0 bases and J by 2 bases, with 10 bases between. Germline V gives CDR1 ENHRY, CDR2 SYGVKD. The CDR3 protein is CAISESSGLNTGELFF. In DNA form, the CDR3 reads TGTGCCATCAGTGAGTCGAGCGGGCTTAACACCGGGGAGCTGTTTTTT.

The V call is TRBV4-1, the J call TRBJ2-1, with D possibly TRBD2 on 7 matching bases. Germline V lookup: CDR1 MGHRA, CDR2 YSYEKL. The CDR3 length is 15 residues. V gave up 2 bases and J gave up 5 bases, with 13 bases separating them. In DNA, the CDR3 is TGCGCCAGCAGCCAATTAGGGGGGACTAACAATGAGCAGTTCTTC. Amino acids: CASSQLGGTNNEQFF.

The chain links TRBV7-8 to TRBJ2-7, with TRBD2 as a possible D gene (5 bases). The V gene lost 6 bases and the J gene lost 4 bases, with 16 bases spanning the gap. Germline V lookup: CDR1 SGHVS, CDR2 FQNEAQ. The CDR3 has 14 residues. The CDR3 protein is CASSGSPIGYEQYF. The CDR3 coding sequence is TGTGCCAGCAGTGGGAGCCCGATCGGGTACGAGCAGTACTTC.

The chain recombines TRBV2 with TRBJ1-1; 10 bases are shared with TRBD1. CDR3 length equals 17 residues. From germline, CDR1 is SNHLY and CDR2 FYNNEI. V lost 5 bases to trimming and J lost 2 bases; unmatched junction nucleotides: 11. CDR3 nucleotides: TGTGCCAGCAGTTCTTTGAGGACAGGGGGTGTTAACACTGAAGCTTTCTTT. The encoded protein is CASSSLRTGGVNTEAFF.

V and J are TRBV3-1 (or the pseudogene TRBV3-2) and TRBJ1-3, with D unresolved. This CDR3 comprises 15 residues. Germline values: CDR1 LGHDT, CDR2 YNNKEL (reference sequence). The germline V and J ends were trimmed by 0 bases and 2 bases, with 8 bases remaining between them. This chain's CDR3 is CASSQDLAAGNTIYF. DNA of the CDR3: TGTGCCAGCAGCCAAGATCTGGCAGCTGGAAACACCATATATTTT.

This clone occurred a few times. V is TRBV11-3 and J is TRBJ2-5, with TRBD1 as a possible D gene (5 bases). Germline loops: CDR1 SGHNT, CDR2 YENEEA. Trimming pared 1 base from V and 5 bases from J, leaving 14 bases between. The CDR3 is made up of 15 amino acids. The CDR3 region has the DNA TGTGCCAGCAGCTTAGGCCAGGGAAAGAGCGAGACCCAGTACTTC. It specifies CASSLGQGKSETQYF.

The J gene is TRBJ2-1, the V gene TRBV4-2; 8 nucleotides agree with TRBD2. Unmatched junction bases numbered 9, after V lost 8 bases and J lost 0 bases. CDR1 is LGHNA, CDR2 YNFKEQ, per germline. This CDR3 has 16 amino acids. CDR3 region: CASSGGVVGSYNEQFF. The CDR3 nucleotides are TGTGCCAGCTCCGGGGGGGTCGTCGGCTCCTACAATGAGCAGTTCTTC.

This clone was seen a few times. The chain couples TRBV14 to TRBJ2-1; D possibly corresponds to TRBD1 (5 bases). The CDR3 sequence is 13 residues long. Per the germline V gene, CDR1 is SGHDN and CDR2 is FVKESK. Trimming cost V 5 bases and J 8 bases, with 13 bases left between them. CDR3 region: CASSDLIGDEQFF. The CDR3 DNA reads TGTGCCAGCAGCGACTTGATAGGGGATGAGCAGTTCTTC.

V is TRBV24-1 and J is TRBJ2-1; 7 bases map to TRBD2. The germline gives CDR1 KGHDR, CDR2 SFDVKD. The J segment lost 6 bases and the V segment lost 4 bases, leaving 11 bases of the junction unmatched. The CDR3 is 16 amino acids. The CDR3 region has the DNA TGTGCCACCAGTGACCCCCGGCTAGCGGAGATCAATGAGCAGTTCTTC. As protein: CATSDPRLAEINEQFF.

This clone was detected once. The chain is built from TRBV3-1 (or the pseudogene TRBV3-2) and TRBJ2-3; perhaps TRBD1 as D (6 bases). CDR1 LGHDT and CDR2 YNNKEL come from the germline V gene (reference sequence). Trimming removed 4 bases at V and 1 base at J, with 12 bases between. This CDR3 comprises 15 residues. CDR3 protein: CASSPTGRGTDTQYF. The CDR3 nucleotides are TGTGCCAGCAGCCCGACAGGTAGAGGCACAGATACGCAGTATTTT.